Shown below are 3 T cell receptor beta chains from a single sample sequenced in a study of T cell responses to AZD1222 COVID-19 vaccine. Assay used: immunoSEQ multiplex PCR; TCRdb lists only in-frame clones, some missing. The data contain more than 85,000 clones, 70% to 90% of them singletons. Sequenced here: peripheral blood, sampled 28 days after the second AZD1222 dose. The receptors here all came from an adult who received the AZD1222 COVID-19 vaccine.

This clone appeared once. The chain joins TRBV9 to TRBJ1-1; 7 bases are a match to TRBD1. This CDR3 is 15 amino acids long. Germline CDR1 reads SGDLS; CDR2 reads YYNGEE. The ends lost 0 bases at V and 10 bases at J; junction bases unmatched: 12. In DNA, the CDR3 is TGTGCCAGCAGCGTAGGCCTAGACAGGGAAGGTTTAGCTTTCTTT. The encoded protein is CASSVGLDREGLAFF.

V is TRBV5-6 and J is TRBJ2-7; TRBD1 agrees at 8 bases. V trimming: 0 bases; J trimming: 6 bases; junction bases outside the gene matches: 8. This CDR3 comprises 15 residues. Germline V gene lookup returns CDR1 SGHDT and CDR2 YYEEEE. The CDR3 sequence is CASSLGGTGKAEQYF. The CDR3 DNA follows: TGTGCCAGCAGCTTGGGGGGGACAGGAAAAGCCGAGCAGTACTTC.

The CDR3: CASSLATGSLSNEQFF. CDR3 bases: TGTGCCAGCTCGCTGGCAACAGGGTCTTTGAGCAATGAGCAGTTCTTC. This chain links TRBV18 with TRBJ2-1; the D gene is possibly TRBD1 (6 bases). Germline V gene sequence: CDR1 KGHSH, CDR2 LQKENI. This CDR3 contains 16 residues. The V end was cut by 6 bases, the J end by 6 bases, with 21 bases between.